This T cell receptor beta chain was retrieved from a study of T cell repertoires in cytomegalovirus infection (dated by TCRdb to about 2019). Turning to the overall study: Donor HLA type was relevant to the analysis, because carriage of CMV infection together with the matching HLA type was indicated by public TCR beta signatures.

Sequenced using an Illumina HiSeq 1500. TCRdb reanalyzed the raw reads on its own, using fastp at Q25 for trimming and MiXCR for clone calling, and kept in-frame beta chains. One record per CDR3 amino acid sequence lists the most common genes and DNA. The sample table contains 160,000 or so distinct CDR3 sequences; only one count was recorded for around 24% of them. The leading ten clones occupy approximately 9.9% of the sample. About this clonotype: There is no known antigen for this receptor. Base qualities are missing; no much larger clone stands one base away.

For CDR1 and CDR2, the germline V gene (reference sequence) lists DFQATT and SNEGSKA. From the cysteine through the phenylalanine, the CDR3 covers 16 amino acids. CDR3 DNA only is kept here, 48 bases in frame from base 1. The junction shows trimming of 5 bases on V and 4 bases on J, and the gene matches do not reach 15 bases of it. General findings and caveats noted by the study authors: In the ex vivo response, HLA-C-restricted CMV-specific TCR beta clonotypes were dominant, and in two of eight donors the single most frequent clonotype came from this HLA-C-restricted group. In both this cohort and an independent approximately 400-donor cohort, the cumulative frequency of public TCR beta family members distinguished carriers of CMV infection plus the relevant HLA type.

This TCR was recovered from a human donor in good health (CMV status not recorded). Some clones in this sample may be carry-over from other donors' samples. Recombination joined TRBV20-1 with TRBJ2-3; 7 central nucleotides agree with TRBD2. Material for sequencing was PBMCs. The base sequence is TGCAGTGCTCTCGATGGCGGGAGTAGAGGTGCAGATACGCAGTATTTT. This gives the protein CSALDGGSRGADTQYF.